The clone carrying this TCR beta chain has a handful of counts. Antigen unknown. The sample is drawn from a study of T cells after yellow fever vaccination. Overall study findings and caveats: Though it reached lower strength, the secondary response hit its peak faster, day 5 versus 15.

The V gene lost 3 bases and the J gene lost 5 bases, with 8 bases spanning the gap. The germline gives CDR1 SGHDT, CDR2 YYEEEE. The CDR3 covers 13 residues. Generation of TCR cDNA used 5'RACE template switching (which added a universal primer site and UMIs). Each CDR3 protein gets one entry after TCRdb re-called the 5' RACE reads with MiXCR. This sample has about 99,000 distinct CDR3 sequences; under 7% occur once, and the top ten carry about two fifths. The specimen was CD8+ T cells sorted from PBMCs, collected 10 days after the yellow fever booster vaccination. The clonotype comes from a man in his late teens or twenties who received the YFV17D yellow fever vaccine. The V call is TRBV5-6, the J call TRBJ2-2; TRBD2 might be the D (5 bases). CDR3 nucleotide sequence: TGTGCCAGCAGCTCTGGGGAGACCGGGGAGCTGTTTTTT. Encoded protein: CASSSGETGELFF.